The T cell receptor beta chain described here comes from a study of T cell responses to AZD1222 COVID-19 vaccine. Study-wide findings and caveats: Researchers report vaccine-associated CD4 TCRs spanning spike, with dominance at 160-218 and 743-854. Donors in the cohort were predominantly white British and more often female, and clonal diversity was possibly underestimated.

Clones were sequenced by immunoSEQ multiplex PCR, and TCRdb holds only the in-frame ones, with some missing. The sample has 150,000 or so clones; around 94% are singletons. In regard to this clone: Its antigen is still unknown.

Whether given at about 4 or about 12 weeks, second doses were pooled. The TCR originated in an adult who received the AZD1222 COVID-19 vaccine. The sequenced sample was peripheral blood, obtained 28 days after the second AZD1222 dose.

Here the CDR3 DNA reads TGTGCCAGTAGTGAGGGACGGACTTACGAGCAGTACTTC. This sequence encodes CASSEGRTYEQYF. V and J are TRBV19 and TRBJ2-7; possibly TRBD1 or TRBD2 for D (5 bases each). Germline V gives CDR1 LNHDA, CDR2 SQIVND (reference sequence). Trimming removed 5 bases from V and 4 bases from J, with 12 bases in between. This CDR3 has 13 residues.